This T cell receptor beta chain was recovered during a study of T cell changes during pregnancy in multiple sclerosis. Method: immunoSEQ multiplex PCR; TCRdb's copy keeps in-frame clones and lacks some. This sample yields about 38,000 clones, of which 85% to 90% are seen a single time; more than 5.5% belongs to the top ten. The germline gives CDR1 ENHRY, CDR2 SYGVKD. The CDR3 is made up of 14 amino acids. With V trimmed by 8 bases and J by 5 bases, 12 bases remained unmatched. This TCR derives from a female donor with multiple sclerosis, enrolled in a pregnancy study. The sample consisted of CD8+ T cells from peripheral blood mononuclear cells, taken in the third trimester of pregnancy. The chain recombines TRBV10-3 with TRBJ2-7, with 7 bases lining up with TRBD2. CDR3: CAIGGVPAANEQYF. The CDR3 DNA sequence: TGTGCCATCGGGGGGGTCCCCGCGGCGAACGAGCAGTACTTC.